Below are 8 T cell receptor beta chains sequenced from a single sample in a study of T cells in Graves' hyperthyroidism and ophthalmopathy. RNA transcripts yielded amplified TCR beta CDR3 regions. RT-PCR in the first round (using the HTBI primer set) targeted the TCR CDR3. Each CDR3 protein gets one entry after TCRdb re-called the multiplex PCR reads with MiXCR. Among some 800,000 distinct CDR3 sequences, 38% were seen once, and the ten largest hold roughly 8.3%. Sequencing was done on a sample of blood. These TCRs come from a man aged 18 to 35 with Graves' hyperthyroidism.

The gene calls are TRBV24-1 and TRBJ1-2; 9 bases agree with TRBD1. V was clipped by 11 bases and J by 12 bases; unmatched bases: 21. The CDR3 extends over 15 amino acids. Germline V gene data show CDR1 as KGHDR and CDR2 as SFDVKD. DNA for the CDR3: TGTGCCAGCAGCCCAAGCACGACAGGGGGTAGTGTACACACCTTC. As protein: CASSPSTTGGSVHTF.

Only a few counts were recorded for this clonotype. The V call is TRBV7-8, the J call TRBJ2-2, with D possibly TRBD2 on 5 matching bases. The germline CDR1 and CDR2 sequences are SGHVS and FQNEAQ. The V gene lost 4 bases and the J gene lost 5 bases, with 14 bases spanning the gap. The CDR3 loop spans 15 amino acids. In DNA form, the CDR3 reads TGTGCCAGCAGCTCAACCCCGCGGGTAACCGGGGAGCTGTTTTTT. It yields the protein CASSSTPRVTGELFF.

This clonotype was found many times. DNA of the CDR3: TGTGCCAGCAGCTTAGGCTCCCCGAGACAGGGAGGGGGAAACACCATATATTTT. Amino acid sequence: CASSLGSPRQGGGNTIYF. The V call is TRBV7-2, the J call TRBJ1-3; 7 nucleotides agree with TRBD1. With V trimmed by 1 base and J by 4 bases, 13 bases remained unmatched. Germline loops: CDR1 SGHTA, CDR2 FQGNSA. There are 18 residues in the CDR3.

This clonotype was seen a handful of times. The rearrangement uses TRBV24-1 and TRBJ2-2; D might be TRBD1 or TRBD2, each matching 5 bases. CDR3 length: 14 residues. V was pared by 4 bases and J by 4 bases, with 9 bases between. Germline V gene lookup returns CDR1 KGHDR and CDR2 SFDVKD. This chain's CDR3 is CATSESGTTGELFF. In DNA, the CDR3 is TGTGCCACCAGTGAATCAGGGACCACCGGGGAGCTGTTTTTT.

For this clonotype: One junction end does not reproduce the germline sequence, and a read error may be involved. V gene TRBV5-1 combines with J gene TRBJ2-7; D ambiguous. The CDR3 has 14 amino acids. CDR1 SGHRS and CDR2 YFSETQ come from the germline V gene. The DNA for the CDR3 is TGTGCCAGCAGCCAAGACCCCCACCCCTACGAGCAGTACTTC. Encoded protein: CASSQDPHPYEQYF.

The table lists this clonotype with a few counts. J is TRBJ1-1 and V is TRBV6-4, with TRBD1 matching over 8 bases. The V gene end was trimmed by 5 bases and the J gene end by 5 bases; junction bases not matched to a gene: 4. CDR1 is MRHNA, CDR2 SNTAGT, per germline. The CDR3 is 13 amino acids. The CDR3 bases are TGTGCCAGCAGTAGGACAGGGAAGACTGAAGCTTTCTTT. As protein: CASSRTGKTEAFF.

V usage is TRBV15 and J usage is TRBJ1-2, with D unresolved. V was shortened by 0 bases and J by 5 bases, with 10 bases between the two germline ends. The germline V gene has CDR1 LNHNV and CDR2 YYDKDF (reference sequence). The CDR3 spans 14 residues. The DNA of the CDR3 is TGTGCCACCAGCAGAGACCACCCGGATTATGGCTACACCTTC. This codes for CATSRDHPDYGYTF.

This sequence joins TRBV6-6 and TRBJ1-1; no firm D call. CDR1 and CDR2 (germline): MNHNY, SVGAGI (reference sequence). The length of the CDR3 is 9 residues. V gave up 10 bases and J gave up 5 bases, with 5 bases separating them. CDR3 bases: TGTGCCACCCGGACTGAAGCTTTCTTT. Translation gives CATRTEAFF.